The 26 T cell receptor beta chains below come from one sample, sequenced in a study of blood T cell repertoires in COVID-19. Clones were read by immunoSEQ multiplex PCR, and TCRdb kept only the in-frame ones, dropping some. Here the sample spans 150,000 to 200,000 clones, roughly four fifths being singletons. Sequenced material: peripheral blood. The receptors were sampled from a human donor in a cohort sampled during active COVID-19.

V and J are TRBV5-4 and TRBJ2-7; 8 nucleotides agree with TRBD1. The CDR3 runs 14 residues. The V gene's germline CDR1 is SGHNT and CDR2 YYREEE (reference sequence). J was trimmed by 3 bases and V by 4 bases; bases with no gene match: 6. The CDR3 loop is CASSTQGALYEQYF. In DNA, the CDR3 is TGTGCCAGCAGCACCCAGGGGGCGCTCTACGAGCAGTACTTC.

This clone appeared a few times. The rearrangement links TRBV19 to TRBJ2-2; possibly TRBD1 for D (5 bases). The CDR3 totals 14 residues. Trimming removed 3 bases from V and 6 bases from J, with 11 bases in between. Germline loops: CDR1 LNHDA, CDR2 SQIVND (reference sequence). The CDR3 DNA sequence: TGTGCCAGTAGTATGGGGCACTCCGCCGGGGAGCTGTTTTTT. This sequence encodes CASSMGHSAGELFF.

This chain uses TRBV7-9 with TRBJ2-5; 7 nucleotides match TRBD1. V trimming: 5 bases; J trimming: 5 bases; junction bases outside the gene matches: 11. Germline assignment: CDR1 SEHNR and CDR2 FQNEAQ (reference sequence). The CDR3 runs to 15 residues. The CDR3 reads CASSAPLRGSETQYF. DNA of the CDR3: TGTGCCAGCAGCGCCCCTCTCAGGGGGAGCGAGACCCAGTACTTC.

The chain is built from TRBV12-3 or TRBV12-4 and TRBJ2-2, with D uncertain. Trimming shortened V by 3 bases and J by 3 bases, and 5 bases separated the two germline ends. This CDR3 is built from 13 residues. In DNA, the CDR3 is TGTGCCAGCAGTTTTGACTACACCGGGGAGCTGTTTTTT. Translating gives CASSFDYTGELFF.

This chain links TRBV7-9 with TRBJ1-1, with D perhaps TRBD1 (6 bases). Trimming stripped 2 bases from V and 5 bases from J, with 12 bases between. Germline V gives CDR1 SEHNR, CDR2 FQNEAQ (reference sequence). This CDR3 region has 14 residues. The CDR3 DNA reads TGTGCCAGCAGCTTAACCAGGGGAGATACTGAAGCTTTCTTT. Its translation: CASSLTRGDTEAFF.

The chain links TRBV4-2 to TRBJ1-4; D may be TRBD1 (6 bases). In germline, CDR1 is LGHNA, CDR2 YNFKEQ. V lost 2 bases to trimming and J lost 0 bases, with 10 bases between them. This CDR3 is 16 amino acids long. CDR3 amino acids: CASSQQQGSTNEKLFF. The DNA for the CDR3 is TGTGCCAGCAGCCAACAACAGGGTTCAACTAATGAAAAACTGTTTTTT.

This chain links TRBV2 with TRBJ1-2; D gene ambiguous. CDR1 and CDR2 from the germline V gene are SNHLY and FYNNEI. This CDR3 spans 12 amino acids. V shed 2 bases and J shed 10 bases, with 11 bases lying between them. The CDR3 DNA follows: TGTGCCAGCAGTGAAACCCAGAGGGCCTACACCTTC. This codes for CASSETQRAYTF. Based on the CDR3 plus reference TRBV2 and TRBJ1-2, the full variable domain is EPEVTQTPSHQVTQMGQEVILRCVPISNHLYFYWYRQILGQKVEFLVSFYNNEISEKSEIFDDQFSVERPDGSNFTLKIRSTKLEDSAMYFCASSETQRAYTFGSGTRLTVV.

The genes are TRBV10-1 and TRBJ1-1; TRBD1 aligns across 7 bases. The germline V gene has CDR1 WNHNN and CDR2 SYGVQD (reference sequence). CDR3 length: 13 residues. J gave up 0 bases and V 6 bases, and 1 base lay outside the gene matches. CDR3 bases: TGCGCCAGCAGCAGGGGGATGAACACTGAAGCTTTCTTT. Residues: CASSRGMNTEAFF.

Only one count was recorded for this clone. J is TRBJ1-3 and V is TRBV6-5; maybe TRBD1 (5 bases). The CDR3 totals 12 residues. Trimming cost V 8 bases and J 8 bases, with 13 bases left between them. In germline, CDR1 is MNHEY, CDR2 SVGAGI. The CDR3 bases are TGTGCCAGCGGCGACAGTCGGGACACCATATATTTT. Protein product: CASGDSRDTIYF.

This sequence joins TRBV9 and TRBJ2-7, with a possible D match to TRBD2 (6 bases). The CDR3 covers 15 residues. Germline-derived CDR1 and CDR2 are SGDLS and YYNGEE. The V end was cut by 0 bases, the J end by 4 bases, with 14 bases between. The CDR3 sequence is CASSVGAEGLYEQYF. In DNA, the CDR3 is TGTGCCAGCAGCGTAGGAGCGGAGGGTTTGTACGAGCAGTACTTC.

The CDR3 here is CASSLDGTTSNYGYTF. The CDR3 coding sequence is TGTGCCAGCAGCTTAGATGGGACAACATCTAACTATGGCTACACCTTC. This chain uses TRBV7-9 with TRBJ1-2; D may be TRBD1 (6 bases). CDR3 length equals 16 residues. The germline V gene encodes CDR1 SEHNR and CDR2 FQNEAQ (reference sequence). V was clipped by 1 base and J by 0 bases, with 12 bases between them.

The CDR3 loop reads CASSLSGLGNSPLHF. DNA for the CDR3: TGTGCCAGCAGTTTATCGGGGCTAGGGAATTCACCCCTCCACTTT. The chain links TRBV27 to TRBJ1-6, with a tentative D call TRBD1 (5 bases). V was trimmed by 0 bases and J by 7 bases, leaving 10 bases between them. CDR3 size: 15 residues. CDR1 is MNHEY and CDR2 is SMNVEV in the germline V gene (reference sequence).

The V call is TRBV15, the J call TRBJ2-5; D is unclear. Germline assignment: CDR1 LNHNV and CDR2 YYDKDF (reference sequence). V was trimmed by 5 bases and J by 2 bases, leaving 9 bases between them. This CDR3 contains 13 residues. CDR3 region: CATSALVQETQYF. In DNA, the CDR3 is TGTGCCACCAGCGCCCTAGTTCAAGAGACCCAGTACTTC.

CDR3 residues: CASSLGGQDLFLSGYTF. DNA of the CDR3: TGTGCCAGCAGTTTAGGCGGACAGGATTTGTTTTTGTCGGGCTACACCTTC. The chain combines TRBV28 with TRBJ1-2; 7 nucleotides match TRBD1. The junction had 17 bases not matched to a gene; V was cut back by 2 bases and J by 8 bases. The length of the CDR3 is 17 residues. Germline CDR1 reads MDHEN; CDR2 reads SYDVKM.

The J gene is TRBJ1-1, the V gene TRBV6-5; TRBD1 is a possible D gene (5 bases). With 8 bases removed from V and 0 bases from J, the gap between germline ends came to 10 bases. This CDR3 comprises 13 residues. Germline V gene lookup returns CDR1 MNHEY and CDR2 SVGAGI. The CDR3 region has the DNA TGTGCCAGCCAAACAGGAATGAACACTGAAGCTTTCTTT. Translation gives CASQTGMNTEAFF.

The V call is TRBV19, the J call TRBJ2-7; tentative D call: TRBD1 (5 bases). CDR3 length: 13 residues. CDR1 is LNHDA and CDR2 is SQIVND in the germline V gene (reference sequence). Trimming stripped 8 bases from V and 5 bases from J, with 16 bases between. The CDR3 loop is CASGAGLINEQYF. As DNA, the CDR3 is TGTGCCAGTGGGGCAGGGTTAATCAACGAGCAGTACTTC.

The rearrangement links TRBV2 to TRBJ2-1, with a tentative D call TRBD2 (5 bases). Germline loops: CDR1 SNHLY, CDR2 FYNNEI. V dropped 3 bases and J dropped 5 bases, with 23 bases sitting between them. The CDR3 has 18 amino acids. CDR3 nucleotides: TGTGCCAGCAGTGATCCGGCGACTACACAGACCAAGAACAATGAGCAGTTCTTC. This gives the protein CASSDPATTQTKNNEQFF.

The gene calls are TRBV14 and TRBJ2-2, with a weak D call TRBD1 (6 bases). Germline assignment: CDR1 SGHDN and CDR2 FVKESK. CDR3 length: 12 amino acids. The ends were cut back, 6 bases at V and 7 bases at J, with 9 bases in the middle. CDR3 region: CASRRGNGELFF. CDR3 in DNA: TGTGCCAGCAGGAGGGGGAACGGGGAGCTGTTTTTT.

This CDR3 is CASSLQEPYRDGYTF. The CDR3 coding sequence is TGTGCCAGCAGTCTACAAGAGCCGTACCGGGATGGCTACACCTTC. The chain carries TRBV27 and TRBJ1-2; D is uncertain. V lost 5 bases to trimming and J lost 6 bases, with 19 bases between them. The CDR3 length is 15 residues. Germline CDR1 reads MNHEY; CDR2 reads SMNVEV (reference sequence).

CDR3 in amino acids: CASSPARGSGANVLTF. CDR3 in DNA: TGTGCCAGTAGCCCCGCCCGGGGCTCTGGGGCCAACGTCCTGACTTTC. The V gene is TRBV19, the J gene TRBJ2-6, with a possible D match to TRBD2 (5 bases). Trimming removed 6 bases at V and 0 bases at J, with 12 bases between. CDR1 and CDR2 (germline): LNHDA, SQIVND (reference sequence). This CDR3 spans 16 amino acids. The whole variable domain, remainder taken from reference TRBV19 and TRBJ2-6, is DGGITQSPKYLFRKEGQNVTLSCEQNLNHDAMYWYRQDPGQGLRLIYYSQIVNDFQKGDIAEGYSVSREKKESFPLTVTSAQKNPTAFYLCASSPARGSGANVLTFGAGSRLTVL.

The chain carries TRBV19 and TRBJ1-4; D is possibly TRBD1 (5 bases). Germline values: CDR1 LNHDA, CDR2 SQIVND (reference sequence). Trimming cost V 2 bases and J 5 bases, with 12 bases left between them. The CDR3 covers 15 residues. DNA for the CDR3: TGTGCCAGTAGTATAAGCGGGACGGGGAATGAAAAACTGTTTTTT. Amino acids: CASSISGTGNEKLFF. Full variable domain (remainder filled in from reference TRBV19 and TRBJ1-4): DGGITQSPKYLFRKEGQNVTLSCEQNLNHDAMYWYRQDPGQGLRLIYYSQIVNDFQKGDIAEGYSVSREKKESFPLTVTSAQKNPTAFYLCASSISGTGNEKLFFGSGTQLSVL.

This chain uses TRBV6-5 with TRBJ1-6; possible D gene TRBD1, 5 bases. Germline assignment: CDR1 MNHEY and CDR2 SVGAGI. The CDR3 runs 13 residues. The ends were cut back, 6 bases at V and 10 bases at J, with 13 bases in the middle. This CDR3 reads CASSSSQGSPLHF. Here the CDR3 DNA reads TGTGCCAGCAGCTCGAGCCAGGGATCACCCCTCCACTTT.

CDR3 sequence: CASSAAQGQGTNGYTF. In nucleotides, the CDR3 is TGCGCCAGCAGCGCCGCCCAGGGACAGGGGACAAATGGCTACACCTTC. This chain connects TRBV5-1 to TRBJ1-2; 10 positions match TRBD1. This CDR3 contains 16 residues. Germline lookup yields CDR1 SGHRS and CDR2 YFSETQ. The V and J ends lost 4 bases and 6 bases, in that order; junction bases with no gene match: 12. The complete variable domain, with remaining parts taken from reference TRBV5-1 and TRBJ1-2, reads KAGVTQTPRYLIKTRGQQVTLSCSPISGHRSVSWYQQTPGQGLQFLFEYFSETQRNKGNFPGRFSGRQFSNSRSEMNVSTLELGDSALYLCASSAAQGQGTNGYTFGSGTRLTVV.

The V gene is TRBV19, the J gene TRBJ1-1, with 9 bases fitting TRBD1. The CDR3 has 13 amino acids. Germline values: CDR1 LNHDA, CDR2 SQIVND (reference sequence). V shed 6 bases, J shed 6 bases, and the junction held 5 bases outside the gene matches. This CDR3 reads CASSLRDRAEAFF. For the CDR3, the DNA is TGTGCCAGTAGCCTGCGGGACAGGGCTGAAGCTTTCTTT.

The V call is TRBV30, the J call TRBJ2-7; D unclear. V lost 3 bases and J 5 bases, leaving 11 bases between the germline ends. Germline V gives CDR1 GTSNPN, CDR2 SVGIG (reference sequence). The length of the CDR3 is 12 residues. The CDR3 reads CAWSRNADEQYF. DNA of the CDR3: TGTGCCTGGAGCAGAAACGCTGACGAGCAGTACTTC.

The rearrangement links TRBV5-6 to TRBJ1-5; 8 bases fit TRBD1. The CDR3 has 16 residues. Germline lookup yields CDR1 SGHDT and CDR2 YYEEEE. After removal of 4 bases from V and 2 bases from J, the junction contained 8 bases not matched to a gene. The CDR3 DNA reads as TGTGCCAGCAGCATTACAGGGGGTATGGGCAATCAGCCCCAGCATTTT. It translates to CASSITGGMGNQPQHF.